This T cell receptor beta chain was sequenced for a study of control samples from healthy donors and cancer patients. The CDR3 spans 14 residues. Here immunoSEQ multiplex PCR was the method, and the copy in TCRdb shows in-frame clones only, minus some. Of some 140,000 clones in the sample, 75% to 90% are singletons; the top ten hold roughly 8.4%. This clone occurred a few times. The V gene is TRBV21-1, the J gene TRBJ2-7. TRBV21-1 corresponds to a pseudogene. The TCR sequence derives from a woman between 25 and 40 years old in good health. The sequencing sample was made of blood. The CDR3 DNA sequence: TGTGCCAGCAGCAAGGGCAAGGGACCCTACGAGCAGTACTTC. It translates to CASSKGKGPYEQYF.